This T cell receptor (beta chain) was documented in a study of shared clonotypes between healthy human individuals. General study points: Of the naive CD4 clonotypes, 4% to 5% were shared across a few donors.

Trimming left V 5 bases short and J 3 bases short, with 13 bases between. The CDR3 has 15 amino acids. Germline lookup yields CDR1 SGHAT and CDR2 FQNNGV. Source study methods: Junction-only sequences without quality scores came from ImmunoSEQ, so filtering differed. Libraries were prepared by immunoSEQ multiplex PCR; TCRdb keeps only in-frame clonotypes and omits some of them. For V, J and clone size, that table is used; D and trimming come from the DNA. The sample carries about 700,000 clones, 92% recorded once. About this clone itself: Antigen unknown.

Naive-designated CD8 cells lacked CD45RO, were positively enriched for CCR7, and omitted terminally differentiated effector memory CD45RA+ cells. J is TRBJ1-4 and V is TRBV11-2; weak D call: TRBD1 (6 bases). This clonotype was sampled from a man aged 25-45 years in good health. Specimen: naive CD8+ T cells sorted from blood. The CDR3 DNA sequence: TGTGCCAGCAGCCCCACAGGGAACTCTAATGAAAAACTGTTTTTT. Amino acid sequence: CASSPTGNSNEKLFF.